This is a list of T cell receptor beta chains from one sample in a study of molecular identifiers for immune sequencing clone quantification. TCRdb passed the PCR reads through MiXCR, listing each CDR3 protein once. The sample records about half a million distinct CDR3 sequences, less than 30% being singletons. The sample consisted of naive CD8+ T cells from blood, with Jurkat cell RNA spiked in. These receptors were collected from a human donor in good health. Some libraries in this study had Jurkat cell RNA spiked in. Both conserved end residues are part of each CDR3. Each record gives: V gene, D gene, clone size, J gene, CDR3 DNA, CDR3 protein. The D gene is left open where the match is weak. Clone size appears in some rows only: once, few, many, or a class for an expanded clone.

v_gene: TRBV10-1; d_gene: NA; abundance: NA; j_gene: TRBJ2-3; CDR3nt: TGCGCCAGCAGTGGGGACCGAAGCACAGATACGCAGTATTTT; CDR3aa: CASSGDRSTDTQYF
v_gene: TRBV6-6; d_gene: TRBD2; abundance: many; j_gene: TRBJ2-3; CDR3nt: TGTGCCAGCAGCCCTACTAGCGGCACGGGAGATACGCAGTATTTT; CDR3aa: CASSPTSGTGDTQYF
v_gene: TRBV11-2; d_gene: NA; abundance: NA; j_gene: TRBJ2-3; CDR3nt: TGTGCCTGCAGCTTAGGAGATACGCAGTATTTT; CDR3aa: CACSLGDTQYF
v_gene: TRBV6-5; d_gene: TRBD1; abundance: many; j_gene: TRBJ2-3; CDR3nt: TGTGCCAGCGGACAGGCGGCCGAGATGGATACGCAGTATTTT; CDR3aa: CASGQAAEMDTQYF
v_gene: TRBV12-3/TRBV12-4; d_gene: TRBD2; abundance: NA; j_gene: TRBJ2-3; CDR3nt: TGTGCCAGCAGTCCTACTAGCGTTACGCAGTATTTT; CDR3aa: CASSPTSVTQYF
v_gene: TRBV6-2/TRBV6-3; d_gene: NA; abundance: many; j_gene: TRBJ2-7; CDR3nt: TGTGCCAGCAGTTACGGGGGTCCCACCTACGAGCAGTACTTC; CDR3aa: CASSYGGPTYEQYF
v_gene: TRBV30; d_gene: NA; abundance: NA; j_gene: TRBJ2-6; CDR3nt: TGTGCCTGGAGTGTACGGTTTGGGGCCCCGGTCTCTGGGGCCAACGTCCTGACTTTC; CDR3aa: CAWSVRFGAPVSGANVLTF
v_gene: TRBV4-3; d_gene: NA; abundance: NA; j_gene: TRBJ1-6; CDR3nt: TGCGCCAGCAGCCCTGACAGGTTCGCTGCCCATTCACCCCTCCACTTT; CDR3aa: CASSPDRFAAHSPLHF
v_gene: TRBV25-1; d_gene: TRBD1; abundance: few; j_gene: TRBJ2-7; CDR3nt: TGTGCCAGCATCCCTAGTGGGGACAGCCCCTACGAGCAGTACTTC; CDR3aa: CASIPSGDSPYEQYF
v_gene: TRBV27; d_gene: NA; abundance: few; j_gene: TRBJ2-3; CDR3nt: TGTGCCAGCAGTTTAGGTACAGGGACGGGGGTGGATACGCAGTATTTT; CDR3aa: CASSLGTGTGVDTQYF
v_gene: TRBV6-5; d_gene: TRBD2; abundance: NA; j_gene: TRBJ2-7; CDR3nt: TGTGCCAGCAGTTACATCGCTGCGGGAGTAGTCAACCGCTACGAGCAGTACTTC; CDR3aa: CASSYIAAGVVNRYEQYF
v_gene: TRBV9; d_gene: NA; abundance: many; j_gene: TRBJ1-1; CDR3nt: TGTGCCAGCAGCGTAGGGATGAACACTGAAGCTTTCTTT; CDR3aa: CASSVGMNTEAFF
v_gene: TRBV6-6; d_gene: NA; abundance: NA; j_gene: TRBJ1-4; CDR3nt: TGTGCCAGCACGGGGGGTATGGATGAAAAACTGTTTTTT; CDR3aa: CASTGGMDEKLFF
v_gene: TRBV19; d_gene: NA; abundance: NA; j_gene: TRBJ1-1; CDR3nt: TGTGCCAGTAGTGGTTGGGACAATAACACTGAAGCTTTCTTT; CDR3aa: CASSGWDNNTEAFF
v_gene: TRBV7-9; d_gene: NA; abundance: many; j_gene: TRBJ2-3; CDR3nt: TGTGCCAGCAGCTTCCCGGGAGCTGTTAGACCAGATACGCAGTATTTT; CDR3aa: CASSFPGAVRPDTQYF
v_gene: TRBV6-5; d_gene: NA; abundance: few; j_gene: TRBJ1-2; CDR3nt: TGTGCCAGCAGTTACGGGGGAAATTATGGCTACACCTTC; CDR3aa: CASSYGGNYGYTF
v_gene: TRBV20-1; d_gene: NA; abundance: NA; j_gene: TRBJ1-2; CDR3nt: TGCAGTGCTTCGGACATCTATGGCTACACCTTC; CDR3aa: CSASDIYGYTF
v_gene: TRBV28; d_gene: NA; abundance: few; j_gene: TRBJ1-2; CDR3nt: TGTGCCAGCAGTTTTCCGACAGAAACCAACTATGGCTACACCTTC; CDR3aa: CASSFPTETNYGYTF
v_gene: TRBV7-6; d_gene: TRBD2; abundance: many; j_gene: TRBJ2-3; CDR3nt: TGTGCCAGCAGCTTAGGTGTGCAAGCGGGGGCCGTCTACACAGATACGCAGTATTTT; CDR3aa: CASSLGVQAGAVYTDTQYF
v_gene: TRBV7-9; d_gene: NA; abundance: few; j_gene: TRBJ2-1; CDR3nt: TGTGCCAGCAGCGCCCACAGTGAATCGGACTACAATGAGCAGTTCTTC; CDR3aa: CASSAHSESDYNEQFF
v_gene: TRBV5-1; d_gene: TRBD1; abundance: many; j_gene: TRBJ2-7; CDR3nt: TGCGCCAGCAGCACTGACTTGGGACAGGGTTACGAGCAGTACTTC; CDR3aa: CASSTDLGQGYEQYF
v_gene: TRBV6-5; d_gene: NA; abundance: few; j_gene: TRBJ2-7; CDR3nt: TGTGCCAGCAGTTACTCCAGACACTACGAGCAGTACTTC; CDR3aa: CASSYSRHYEQYF
v_gene: TRBV13; d_gene: NA; abundance: many; j_gene: TRBJ1-1; CDR3nt: TGTGCCAGCAGCTTCACAGGGAGTCGGAACACTGAAGCTTTCTTT; CDR3aa: CASSFTGSRNTEAFF
v_gene: TRBV19; d_gene: NA; abundance: NA; j_gene: TRBJ1-2; CDR3nt: TGTGCCCCCCCCCCCCGCGGTAGCTATGGCTACGCCTTC; CDR3aa: CAPPPRGSYGYAF
v_gene: TRBV7-9; d_gene: NA; abundance: many; j_gene: TRBJ2-4; CDR3nt: TGTGCCAGCAGCCACACCGTTCCCGGGGTGGCCAAAAACATTCAGTACTTC; CDR3aa: CASSHTVPGVAKNIQYF
v_gene: TRBV25-1; d_gene: NA; abundance: many; j_gene: TRBJ1-1; CDR3nt: TGTGCCAGCAGTGAATTGGGAGGCACTGAAGCTTTCTTT; CDR3aa: CASSELGGTEAFF
v_gene: TRBV15; d_gene: NA; abundance: few; j_gene: TRBJ1-1; CDR3nt: TGTGCCACCAGCAGGTTCGACAGGTATAACACTGAAGCTTTCTTT; CDR3aa: CATSRFDRYNTEAFF
v_gene: TRBV5-6; d_gene: NA; abundance: many; j_gene: TRBJ1-1; CDR3nt: TGTGCCAGCAGCTTGTGGCGACAGATCGACACTGAAGCTTTCTTT; CDR3aa: CASSLWRQIDTEAFF
v_gene: TRBV6-6; d_gene: TRBD2; abundance: many; j_gene: TRBJ2-3; CDR3nt: TGTGCCAGCAGACAGGGACTAGCGGGGGGGTTAAGCACAGATACGCAGTATTTT; CDR3aa: CASRQGLAGGLSTDTQYF
v_gene: TRBV6-2/TRBV6-3; d_gene: NA; abundance: few; j_gene: TRBJ1-5; CDR3nt: TGTGCCAGCAGTTTTGGGGCAGGACCCAATCAGCCCCAGCATTTT; CDR3aa: CASSFGAGPNQPQHF
v_gene: TRBV7-6; d_gene: NA; abundance: NA; j_gene: TRBJ2-3; CDR3nt: TGTGCCAGCAGCTTAACCAGACTAGATACGCAGTATTTT; CDR3aa: CASSLTRLDTQYF
v_gene: TRBV20-1; d_gene: TRBD1; abundance: many; j_gene: TRBJ1-5; CDR3nt: TGCAGTGCTGCGCACGTCTTCGGGACAGGCTACAATCAGCCCCAGCATTTT; CDR3aa: CSAAHVFGTGYNQPQHF
v_gene: TRBV12-5; d_gene: TRBD1; abundance: few; j_gene: TRBJ2-3; CDR3nt: TGTGCTAGTGCCAATTCAATACGACAGGGGCTCACGGATACGCAGTATTTT; CDR3aa: CASANSIRQGLTDTQYF
v_gene: TRBV7-9; d_gene: NA; abundance: many; j_gene: TRBJ1-3; CDR3nt: TGTGCCAGCAGCGGAGGGACAAGCTCTGGAAACACCATATATTTT; CDR3aa: CASSGGTSSGNTIYF
v_gene: TRBV2; d_gene: NA; abundance: few; j_gene: TRBJ2-5; CDR3nt: TGTGCCAGCACCGAGGGGGACTATCCCTCAGAAGGAGAGACCCAGTACTTC; CDR3aa: CASTEGDYPSEGETQYF
v_gene: TRBV7-9; d_gene: TRBD1; abundance: few; j_gene: TRBJ1-6; CDR3nt: TGTGCCAGCAGCTCTTCGACAGGGCCCAATTCACCCCTCCACTTT; CDR3aa: CASSSSTGPNSPLHF
v_gene: TRBV9; d_gene: TRBD1; abundance: NA; j_gene: TRBJ1-4; CDR3nt: TGTGCCAGCAGCGTAGAGGACAGGGAGAGGGAAAAACTGTTTTTT; CDR3aa: CASSVEDREREKLFF
v_gene: TRBV7-8; d_gene: NA; abundance: few; j_gene: TRBJ2-5; CDR3nt: TGTGCCAGCAGCTTAGCTGGGAGGGGCCTCCCAAGGGGGCAAGAGACCCAGTACTTC; CDR3aa: CASSLAGRGLPRGQETQYF
v_gene: TRBV20-1; d_gene: TRBD2; abundance: NA; j_gene: TRBJ2-7; CDR3nt: TGCAGTGCTAGAGACCACTCACTAGCGGGGGGGAGCTCCTACGAGCAGTACTTC; CDR3aa: CSARDHSLAGGSSYEQYF
v_gene: TRBV28; d_gene: NA; abundance: many; j_gene: TRBJ2-7; CDR3nt: TGTGCCAGCAGTTTACCAGAGAGGACCAACTGGGAGCAGTACTTC; CDR3aa: CASSLPERTNWEQYF
v_gene: TRBV7-8; d_gene: NA; abundance: few; j_gene: TRBJ2-1; CDR3nt: TGTGCCAGCAGCCCCAGTTCCCAGGGCTCCTACAATGAGCAGTTCTTC; CDR3aa: CASSPSSQGSYNEQFF
v_gene: TRBV6-6; d_gene: NA; abundance: many; j_gene: TRBJ2-7; CDR3nt: TGTGCCAGTCCACTTTGTCTCTTC; CDR3aa: CASPLCLF
v_gene: TRBV7-9; d_gene: NA; abundance: few; j_gene: TRBJ1-2; CDR3nt: TGTGCCAGCAGCGACGTGACAGGTCCGAGCTACACCTTC; CDR3aa: CASSDVTGPSYTF
v_gene: TRBV12-3/TRBV12-4; d_gene: NA; abundance: many; j_gene: TRBJ1-5; CDR3nt: TGTGCCAGCAGATTAGGGGTTAATCAGCCCCAGCATTTT; CDR3aa: CASRLGVNQPQHF
v_gene: TRBV28; d_gene: NA; abundance: many; j_gene: TRBJ2-7; CDR3nt: TGTGCCAGCAGAGTTGGGGCCAGCTCCTACGAGCAGTACTTC; CDR3aa: CASRVGASSYEQYF
v_gene: TRBV20-1; d_gene: NA; abundance: many; j_gene: TRBJ1-1; CDR3nt: TGCAGTGCTCAGGACCAGAACACTGAAGCTTTCTTT; CDR3aa: CSAQDQNTEAFF
v_gene: TRBV21-1; d_gene: NA; abundance: NA; j_gene: TRBJ2-7; CDR3nt: TGTGCCAGCAGCAAATCCAGCCCATCGACTAAAGGGCAGTACTTC; CDR3aa: CASSKSSPSTKGQYF
v_gene: TRBV7-9; d_gene: TRBD2; abundance: once; j_gene: TRBJ2-3; CDR3nt: TGTGCCAGCAGCACGGAGCGGGGTAGCACAGATACGCGGTATTTT; CDR3aa: CASSTERGSTDTRYF
v_gene: TRBV19; d_gene: TRBD1; abundance: NA; j_gene: TRBJ2-2; CDR3nt: TGTGCCAGTAGTACACCGGGACAGAGGGACACCGGGGAGCTGTTTTTT; CDR3aa: CASSTPGQRDTGELFF
v_gene: TRBV27; d_gene: NA; abundance: many; j_gene: TRBJ1-1; CDR3nt: TGTGCCAGCAGTTTATCTTTGGGGGGCTTTAAGACTGAAGCTTTCTTT; CDR3aa: CASSLSLGGFKTEAFF
v_gene: TRBV4-1; d_gene: NA; abundance: NA; j_gene: TRBJ1-2; CDR3nt: TGCGCCAGCAGCCAAGATCTGGGTAGTATGGATATCTATGGCTACACCTTC; CDR3aa: CASSQDLGSMDIYGYTF
v_gene: TRBV14; d_gene: TRBD1; abundance: NA; j_gene: TRBJ2-1; CDR3nt: TGTGCCAGCAGCCGACTGGGACAGGGGGCGGTATCTGTGGAGCAGTTCTTC; CDR3aa: CASSRLGQGAVSVEQFF
v_gene: TRBV27; d_gene: NA; abundance: NA; j_gene: TRBJ2-3; CDR3nt: TGTGCCAGCGGTTTACGGAAGAGCACAGATACGCAGTATTTT; CDR3aa: CASGLRKSTDTQYF
v_gene: TRBV2; d_gene: TRBD1; abundance: many; j_gene: TRBJ2-4; CDR3nt: TGTGCCAGCAGTTTCCCCAGACAGGGGGCGTTGAGCAAAAACATTCAGTACTTC; CDR3aa: CASSFPRQGALSKNIQYF
v_gene: TRBV10-3; d_gene: NA; abundance: NA; j_gene: TRBJ2-7; CDR3nt: TGTGCCATCAGGGGAGGATACGAGCAGTACTTC; CDR3aa: CAIRGGYEQYF
v_gene: TRBV24-1; d_gene: NA; abundance: NA; j_gene: TRBJ2-2; CDR3nt: TGTGCCACCAGTGAGAGAACGAACACCGGGGAGCTGTTTTTT; CDR3aa: CATSERTNTGELFF
v_gene: TRBV28; d_gene: TRBD1; abundance: NA; j_gene: TRBJ2-2; CDR3nt: TGTGCCAGCAGTACTGGACAGGGACGAACCGGGGAGCTGCTTTTT; CDR3aa: CASSTGQGRTGELLF
v_gene: TRBV7-2; d_gene: NA; abundance: NA; j_gene: TRBJ1-5; CDR3nt: TGTGCCAGCAGCTTCTCAGGAGCCCAGCCCCAGCATTTT; CDR3aa: CASSFSGAQPQHF
v_gene: TRBV7-3; d_gene: NA; abundance: NA; j_gene: TRBJ2-1; CDR3nt: TGTGCCAGCAGCTTAACTAATAGCCAATTGTACAATGAGCAGTTCTTC; CDR3aa: CASSLTNSQLYNEQFF
v_gene: TRBV2; d_gene: NA; abundance: NA; j_gene: TRBJ1-2; CDR3nt: TGTGCCAGCAGTGTAAAGGGGACGGACTATGGCTACACCTTC; CDR3aa: CASSVKGTDYGYTF